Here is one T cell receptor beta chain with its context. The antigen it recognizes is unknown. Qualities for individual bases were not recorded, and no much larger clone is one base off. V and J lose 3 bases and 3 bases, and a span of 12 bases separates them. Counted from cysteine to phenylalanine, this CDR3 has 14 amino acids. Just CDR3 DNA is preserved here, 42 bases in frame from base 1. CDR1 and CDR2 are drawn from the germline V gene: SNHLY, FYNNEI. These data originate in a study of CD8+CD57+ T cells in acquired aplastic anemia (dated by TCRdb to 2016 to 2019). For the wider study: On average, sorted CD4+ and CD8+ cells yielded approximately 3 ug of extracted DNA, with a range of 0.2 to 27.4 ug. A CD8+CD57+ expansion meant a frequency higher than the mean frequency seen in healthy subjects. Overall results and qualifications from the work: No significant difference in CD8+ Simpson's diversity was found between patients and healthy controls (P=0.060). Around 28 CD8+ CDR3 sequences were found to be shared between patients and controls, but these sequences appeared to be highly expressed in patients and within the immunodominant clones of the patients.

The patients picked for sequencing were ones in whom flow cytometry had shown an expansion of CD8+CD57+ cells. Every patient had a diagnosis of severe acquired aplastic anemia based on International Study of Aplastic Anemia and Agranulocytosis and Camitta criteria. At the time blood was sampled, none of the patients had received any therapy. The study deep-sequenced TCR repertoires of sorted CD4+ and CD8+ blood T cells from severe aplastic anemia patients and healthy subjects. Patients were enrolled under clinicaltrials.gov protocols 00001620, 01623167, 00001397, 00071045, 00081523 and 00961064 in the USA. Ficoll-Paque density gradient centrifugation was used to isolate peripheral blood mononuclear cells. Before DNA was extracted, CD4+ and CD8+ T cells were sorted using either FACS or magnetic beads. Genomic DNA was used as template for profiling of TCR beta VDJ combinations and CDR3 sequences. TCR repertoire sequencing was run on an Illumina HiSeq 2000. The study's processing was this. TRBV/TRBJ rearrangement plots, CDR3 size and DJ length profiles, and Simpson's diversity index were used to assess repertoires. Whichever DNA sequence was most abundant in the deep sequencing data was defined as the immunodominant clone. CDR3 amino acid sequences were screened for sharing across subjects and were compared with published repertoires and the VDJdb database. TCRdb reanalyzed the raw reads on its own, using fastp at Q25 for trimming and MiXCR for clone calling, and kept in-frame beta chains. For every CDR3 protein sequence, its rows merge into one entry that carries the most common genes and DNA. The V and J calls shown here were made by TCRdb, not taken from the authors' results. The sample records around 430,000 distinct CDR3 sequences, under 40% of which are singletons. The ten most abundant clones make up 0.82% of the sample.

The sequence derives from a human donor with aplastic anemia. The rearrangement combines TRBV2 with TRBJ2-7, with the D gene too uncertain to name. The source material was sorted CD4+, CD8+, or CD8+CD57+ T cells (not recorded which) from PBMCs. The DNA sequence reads TGTGCCAGCAGTGAGGTACAGAGTCACTACGAGCAGTACTTC. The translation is CASSEVQSHYEQYF.